Detailed here is one TCR beta chain. The data were obtained in a study of cytotoxic CD8 clonotypes in ibrutinib-treated CLL. The CDR3 is made up of 12 amino acids. The germline V and J ends were trimmed by 3 bases and 5 bases, with 10 bases remaining between them. From germline, CDR1 is SQVTM and CDR2 ANQGSEA. TCRdb's copy holds only in-frame clones and misses some; the assay was immunoSEQ multiplex PCR. Of more than 200,000 clones listed, under 80% are singletons. The sample in question was PBMCs, obtained after 24 months of ibrutinib treatment. The chain combines TRBV29-1 with TRBJ2-5; D unclear. This sequence originates from a human donor with chronic lymphocytic leukemia. The CDR3 DNA follows: TGCAGCGTTGAGAGGCACTTTGAGACCCAGTACTTC. This translates into CSVERHFETQYF. The full variable domain, in which reference TRBV29-1 and TRBJ2-5 provide the parts outside the CDR3, is SAVISQKPSRDICQRGTSLTIQCQVDSQVTMMFWYRQQPGQSLTLIATANQGSEATYESGFVIDKFPISRPNLTFSTLTVSNMSPEDSSIYLCSVERHFETQYFGPGTRLLVL.